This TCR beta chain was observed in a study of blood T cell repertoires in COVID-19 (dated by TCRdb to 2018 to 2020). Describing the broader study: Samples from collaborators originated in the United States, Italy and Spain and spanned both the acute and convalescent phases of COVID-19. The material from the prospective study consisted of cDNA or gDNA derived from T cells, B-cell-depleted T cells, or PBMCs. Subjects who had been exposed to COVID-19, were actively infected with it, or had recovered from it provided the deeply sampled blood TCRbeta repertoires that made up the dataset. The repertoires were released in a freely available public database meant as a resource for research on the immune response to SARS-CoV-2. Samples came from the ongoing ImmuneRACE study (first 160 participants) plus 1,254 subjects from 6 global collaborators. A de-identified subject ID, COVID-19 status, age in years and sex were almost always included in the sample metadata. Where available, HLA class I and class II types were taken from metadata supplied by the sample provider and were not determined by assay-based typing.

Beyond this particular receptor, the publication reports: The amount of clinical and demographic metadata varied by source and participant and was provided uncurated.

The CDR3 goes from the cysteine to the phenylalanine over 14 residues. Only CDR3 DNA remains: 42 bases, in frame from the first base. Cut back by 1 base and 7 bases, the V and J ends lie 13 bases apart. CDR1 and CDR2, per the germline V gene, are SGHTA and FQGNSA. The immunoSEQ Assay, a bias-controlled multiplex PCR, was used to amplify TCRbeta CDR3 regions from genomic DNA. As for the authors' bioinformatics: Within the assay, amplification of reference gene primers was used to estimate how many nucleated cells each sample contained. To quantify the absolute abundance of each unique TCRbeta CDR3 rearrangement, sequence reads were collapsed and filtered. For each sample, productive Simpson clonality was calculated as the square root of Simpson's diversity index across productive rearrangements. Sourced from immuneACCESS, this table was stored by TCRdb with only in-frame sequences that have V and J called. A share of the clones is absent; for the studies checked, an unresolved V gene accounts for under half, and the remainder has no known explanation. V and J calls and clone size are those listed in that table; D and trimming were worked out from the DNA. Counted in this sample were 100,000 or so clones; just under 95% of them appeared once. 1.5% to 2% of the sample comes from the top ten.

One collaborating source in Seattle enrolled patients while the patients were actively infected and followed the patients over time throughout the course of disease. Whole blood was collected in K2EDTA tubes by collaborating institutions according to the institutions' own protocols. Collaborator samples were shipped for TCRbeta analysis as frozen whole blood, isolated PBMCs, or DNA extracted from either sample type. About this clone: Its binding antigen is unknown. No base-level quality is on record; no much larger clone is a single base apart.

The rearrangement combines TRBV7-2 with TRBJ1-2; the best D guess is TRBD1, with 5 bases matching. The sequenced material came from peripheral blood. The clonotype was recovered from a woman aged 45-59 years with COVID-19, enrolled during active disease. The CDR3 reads CASSLDNPGGGYTF. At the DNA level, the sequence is TGTGCCAGCAGCTTAGATAACCCGGGGGGTGGCTACACCTTC.